This T cell receptor beta chain emerged from a study of T cells in Graves' hyperthyroidism and ophthalmopathy. In the study overall: Upon initial diagnosis and before any treatment, peripheral blood was collected.

Exclusion followed for patients with uncontrolled infection, other autoimmune disease, pregnancy or lactation. The diagnoses drew upon clinical symptoms, serum thyroxine and TRAb, thyroid ultrasound and orbital computed tomography. Trimming at V came to 5 bases and at J to 4 bases, leaving 6 bases not matched to a gene. The CDR3 runs to 14 residues. Germline V CDR1 and CDR2: SGHRS, YFSETQ. Whole-study results and caveats: Blood held most thyroid clonotypes expanded above 0.001 frequency.

This clonotype was found many times. The antigen is not known. Amplification targeted TCR beta CDR3 regions from RNA transcripts. The primer set for the first-round RT-PCR of the TCR CDR3 was HTBI. TCRdb itself ran the multiplex PCR reads through MiXCR, one entry per CDR3 protein. The sample includes a few hundred thousand distinct CDR3 sequences, around a fifth seen only once; the top ten take 35% to 40%. The chain combines TRBV5-1 with TRBJ1-2; 9 positions match TRBD1. The sequence was collected from a man in his forties or fifties with Graves' ophthalmopathy. Sequenced sample: blood. CDR3 in DNA: TGCGCCAGCAGTATTGAGACAGGGGGCTATGGCTACACCTTC. It codes for CASSIETGGYGYTF. Using reference TRBV5-1 and TRBJ1-2 for the parts outside the CDR3, the full variable domain is KAGVTQTPRYLIKTRGQQVTLSCSPISGHRSVSWYQQTPGQGLQFLFEYFSETQRNKGNFPGRFSGRQFSNSRSEMNVSTLELGDSALYLCASSIETGGYGYTFGSGTRLTVV.